The entry below describes one TCR beta chain. No antigen is known for it. cDNA synthesis used the whole RNA isolate, giving expressed TCRB sequences. Assay: immunoSEQ multiplex PCR; the TCRdb copy retains only in-frame clones and omits some. The sample has under 300,000 clones, around a quarter seen once; the top ten hold roughly 4%. The source of the sample is a study of beta chain features in type 1 diabetes. The germline CDR1 and CDR2 sequences are SGHAT and FQNNGV. This CDR3 contains 13 residues. The germline V and J ends were trimmed by 4 bases and 5 bases, with 10 bases remaining between them. Findings and limits, study-wide: Shorter templates may be favored by PCR, equally so in patients and controls. Individuals with type 1 diabetes displayed fewer insertions and more deletions at VDJ junctions. The study found moderately but significantly shorter TCRB CDR3s in all four CD4+ subsets of Type 1 diabetes patients.

The specimen was central memory CD4+ T cells from blood. V gene TRBV11-2 combines with J gene TRBJ2-3; D ambiguous. The clonotype comes from a man aged 30 to 45 in good health. The CDR3 nucleotides are TGTGCCAGCAGCTCCGATATCGGAGATACGCAGTATTTT. Its protein is CASSSDIGDTQYF.